A selection of T cell receptor beta chains follows, all from one sample in a study of blood T cells in healthy people across ages. Using its own MiXCR run on the 5' RACE reads, TCRdb lists one record per CDR3 protein. The sample lists roughly 1.9 million distinct CDR3 sequences, about 39% occurring once. Sequencing input: blood. Receptor source: a human donor in good health. Each CDR3 is given with its conserved first and last residue. Each record gives: V gene, clone size, J gene, D gene, CDR3 DNA, CDR3 protein. A D gene is named only where the DNA matches it firmly. Expanded clones are given a class, and other clones once, few, many or no size at all.

>TRBV2|once|TRBJ1-5|.
TGTGCCAGCAGTGAAAGCGGGTCCCGACCCCAGCATTTT
CASSESGSRPQHF
>TRBV29-1|once|TRBJ2-5|.
TGCAGCGTAAATTTAGGGCAAGAGACCCAGTACTTC
CSVNLGQETQYF
>TRBV20-1|few|TRBJ2-4|.
TGCAGTGCCCAGGGAGGAGGACAGCAGTACTTC
CSAQGGGQQYF
>TRBV11-1|few|TRBJ2-5|.
TGTGCCAGCAGCTTAAGTACAGTCACAGAGACCCAGTACTTC
CASSLSTVTETQYF
>TRBV24-1|few|TRBJ2-3|.
TGTGCCACCATGGATGCTACCAGCACAGATACGCAGTATTTT
CATMDATSTDTQYF
>TRBV7-2|many|TRBJ2-7|TRBD2
TGTGCCAGCAGCTTAGACTCTAGCGGGGCCTACGAGCAGTACTTC
CASSLDSSGAYEQYF
>TRBV15|.|TRBJ2-4|.
TGTGCCACCAGCGGACAAGACGGAGGGTACAATGAGCAGTACTTC
CATSGQDGGYNEQYF
>TRBV24-1|few|TRBJ1-1|TRBD1
TGTGCCACCAGTGATAACAGGGGGATGGCTGAAGCTTTCTTT
CATSDNRGMAEAFF
>TRBV5-1|few|TRBJ1-2|TRBD1
TGCGCCAGCAGCCTGGGGGACAGGGGTTCCTATGGCTACACCTTC
CASSLGDRGSYGYTF
>TRBV10-3|.|TRBJ1-2|.
TGTGCCATCAGTGAGGGACAAGAAGGCTACACCTTC
CAISEGQEGYTF
>TRBV6-5|.|TRBJ2-1|TRBD2
TGTGCCAGCAGCCTTCCCTCCGGGGGGACTTGGAATGAGCAGTTCTTC
CASSLPSGGTWNEQFF
>TRBV7-6|.|TRBJ2-7|.
TGTGCCAGCAGCTTAGGCACCTCAAGCTCCTACGAGCGGTACTTC
CASSLGTSSSYERYF
>TRBV20-1|.|TRBJ2-1|TRBD2
TGCAGTGTACCCCAGCGGGGGATATACAATGAGCAGTTCTTC
CSVPQRGIYNEQFF
>TRBV28|.|TRBJ1-2|.
TGTGCCAGCAGTTTAGGGGCAGCTTTGAACGGCACCTTC
CASSLGAALNGTF
>TRBV7-8|.|TRBJ2-1|.
TGTGCCAGCGCTAGAGGCGGTGAGCAGTTCTTC
CASARGGEQFF